This note documents a single T cell receptor beta chain sequence. The clone's antigen remains unknown. No per-base quality is available; no much larger clone lies one base away. TCRbeta CDR3 regions were amplified from genomic DNA using the immunoSEQ Assay, a bias-controlled multiplex PCR. In the paper's pipeline: The number of nucleated cells in each sample was estimated by amplification of reference gene primers within the assay. Sequence reads were collapsed and filtered to measure the absolute abundance of every unique TCRbeta CDR3 rearrangement. For each sample, productive Simpson clonality was calculated as the square root of Simpson's diversity index across productive rearrangements. The source is immuneACCESS, and TCRdb retained only in-frame sequences with V and J called. Part of the clones is not carried over; for the studies checked, unresolved V genes explain less than half of this, and the remainder is unexplained. Clonal size and the V and J genes are those of that table, whereas D and trimming came from the DNA. A total of about 120,000 clones appear in this sample, 77% of them only once. The ten largest account for roughly 7.9% of the sample.

The data were obtained in a study of blood T cell repertoires in COVID-19 (dated by TCRdb to the early 2020s). Regarding the complete study: Samples covering the acute and convalescent phases of COVID-19 were provided by collaborators in the United States, Italy and Spain. Samples came from the ongoing ImmuneRACE study (first 160 participants) plus 1,254 subjects from 6 global collaborators. The dataset comprised deeply sampled blood TCRbeta repertoires from subjects exposed to, actively infected with, or recovered from COVID-19. Sample metadata almost always included a de-identified subject ID, COVID-19 status, age in years and sex. A freely available public database, intended as a resource for researchers studying the immune response to SARS-CoV-2, is where the repertoires were released. Where HLA class I and class II types were available, the types were taken from metadata supplied by the sample provider, not from assay-based typing. The prospective study material was composed of cDNA or gDNA derived from T cells, B-cell-depleted T cells, or PBMCs. Overall study outcomes, separate from this receptor: The quantity of clinical and demographic metadata differed by source and by participant and was supplied without curation.

Each collaborating institution followed its own protocols to collect whole blood in K2EDTA tubes. For TCRbeta analysis, collaborator samples were shipped as frozen whole blood, as isolated PBMCs, or as DNA extracted from either sample type. CDR1 and CDR2 are read off the germline V gene (reference sequence) as PRHDT and FYEKMQ. Trimmed from V: 4 bases; trimmed from J: 10 bases; junction bases lacking a gene match: 8. The CDR3 contains 15 residues, cysteine and phenylalanine counted. Only CDR3 DNA remains: 45 bases, in frame from the first base. Recombination linked TRBV13 to TRBJ1-6, with 9 central nucleotides matching TRBD1. The origin of this receptor is a human donor in a cohort sampled during active COVID-19. Sequencing was carried out using peripheral blood. The CDR3 in this case is CASSSSTGGESPLHF. DNA sequence: TGTGCCAGCAGCTCCTCCACAGGGGGCGAATCACCCCTCCACTTT.